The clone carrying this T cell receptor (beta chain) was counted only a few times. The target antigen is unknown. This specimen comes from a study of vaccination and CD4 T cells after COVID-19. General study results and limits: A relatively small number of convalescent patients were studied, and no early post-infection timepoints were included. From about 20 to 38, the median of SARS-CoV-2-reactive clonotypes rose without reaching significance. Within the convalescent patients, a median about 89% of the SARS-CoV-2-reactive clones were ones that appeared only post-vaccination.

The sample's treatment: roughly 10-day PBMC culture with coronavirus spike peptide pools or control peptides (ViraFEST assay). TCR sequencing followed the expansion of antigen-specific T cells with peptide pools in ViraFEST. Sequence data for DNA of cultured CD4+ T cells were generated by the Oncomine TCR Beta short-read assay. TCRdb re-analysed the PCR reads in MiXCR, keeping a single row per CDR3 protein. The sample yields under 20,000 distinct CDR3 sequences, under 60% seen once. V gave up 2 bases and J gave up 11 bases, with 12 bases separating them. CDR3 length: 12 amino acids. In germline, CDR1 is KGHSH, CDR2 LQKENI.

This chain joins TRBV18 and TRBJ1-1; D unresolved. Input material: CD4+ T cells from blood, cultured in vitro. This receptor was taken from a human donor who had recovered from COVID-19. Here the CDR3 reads CASSPIGVGAFF. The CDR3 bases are TGTGCCAGCTCACCAATCGGGGTCGGCGCTTTCTTT.